The 26 T cell receptor beta chains presented below share a single source sample, sequenced in a study of T cell responses to AZD1222 COVID-19 vaccine. Repertoires were generated with immunoSEQ multiplex PCR, while TCRdb's copy carries only in-frame clones and drops some. The table records around 160,000 clones, under 95% of them present only once. The material was peripheral blood, obtained 28 days after the second AZD1222 dose. The receptors stem from an adult who received the AZD1222 COVID-19 vaccine.

This clone is medium-sized in the sample. The chain recombines TRBV6-1 with TRBJ2-7; 7 nucleotides line up with TRBD2. The trim removed 2 bases at V and 0 bases at J, leaving 4 bases unmatched. Germline-derived CDR1 and CDR2 are MNHNS and SASEGT. This CDR3 is 15 amino acids long. The CDR3 sequence: CASSEIVAGSYEQYF. For the CDR3, the DNA is TGTGCCAGCAGTGAAATCGTAGCGGGCTCCTACGAGCAGTACTTC.

The V call is TRBV5-1, the J call TRBJ1-1, with D maybe TRBD1 (6 bases). Trimming took 3 bases from V and 0 from J, leaving 15 bases between them. This CDR3 is 16 amino acids long. Looked up from germline, CDR1 is SGHRS and CDR2 is YFSETQ. This chain's CDR3 is CASSSYGTTMNTEAFF. As DNA, the CDR3 is TGCGCCAGCAGCTCCTACGGGACAACCATGAACACTGAAGCTTTCTTT.

In DNA, the CDR3 is TGTGCCAGCAGTGAATGGGACAGGGCCTACGAGCAGTACTTC. Translation: CASSEWDRAYEQYF. The V call is TRBV6-1, the J call TRBJ2-7; 9 bases are shared with TRBD1. Germline CDR1 MNHNS, CDR2 SASEGT. This CDR3 spans 14 amino acids. After removal of 2 bases from V and 2 bases from J, the junction contained 1 base not matched to a gene.

The rearrangement uses TRBV7-8 and TRBJ2-3; 12 bases line up with TRBD2. Germline values: CDR1 SGHVS, CDR2 FQNEAQ. The trim removed 2 bases at V and 3 bases at J, leaving 3 bases unmatched. CDR3 length: 16 residues. The CDR3 nucleotides are TGTGCCAGCAGCTTACTAGCGGGGGGGCTGACAGATACGCAGTATTTT. It specifies CASSLLAGGLTDTQYF.

The rearrangement links TRBV2 to TRBJ1-1, with D maybe TRBD1 (6 bases). Trimming removed 6 bases from V and 0 bases from J, with 17 bases in between. CDR1 is SNHLY, CDR2 FYNNEI, per germline. This CDR3 contains 16 residues. CDR3 protein: CASSLQGLLMNTEAFF. Written as DNA, the CDR3 is TGTGCCAGCAGCTTACAGGGTCTTCTCATGAACACTGAAGCTTTCTTT. The full variable domain, with the rest looked up from reference TRBV2 and TRBJ1-1, is EPEVTQTPSHQVTQMGQEVILRCVPISNHLYFYWYRQILGQKVEFLVSFYNNEISEKSEIFDDQFSVERPDGSNFTLKIRSTKLEDSAMYFCASSLQGLLMNTEAFFGQGTRLTVV.

The chain employs TRBV11-2 and TRBJ1-2, with D hard to call. The germline V gene has CDR1 SGHAT and CDR2 FQNNGV. The CDR3 covers 15 residues. V was pared by 1 base and J by 0 bases, with 9 bases between. The CDR3 reads CASSLAPSSNYGYTF. DNA of the CDR3: TGTGCCAGCAGCTTAGCCCCTAGCTCTAACTATGGCTACACCTTC.

There are a few counts of this clone. V gene TRBV5-8 combines with J gene TRBJ1-1, with D tentatively TRBD1 (5 bases). V lost 0 bases and J 5 bases, leaving 11 bases between the germline ends. The CDR3 has 14 amino acids. Looked up from germline, CDR1 is SGHTS and CDR2 is YDEGEE. The CDR3 DNA sequence: TGTGCCAGCAGCTTGGGAGGGCAGGGTACTGAAGCTTTCTTT. As protein: CASSLGGQGTEAFF.

The sample holds one count of this clone. The CDR3 DNA reads as TGTGCCGCATCGGACGCCCGGAGGGAGACCCAGTACTTC. Its translation is CAASDARRETQYF. V is TRBV27 and J is TRBJ2-5; D might be TRBD2 (5 bases). V lost 11 bases and J lost 5, with 18 bases in between. The CDR3 has 13 amino acids. Per the germline V gene, CDR1 is MNHEY and CDR2 is SMNVEV (reference sequence).

CDR3 nucleotides: TGTGCCAGCAGCTTAGTCAGTAGGAGAGCTTTCTTT. Its protein product is CASSLVSRRAFF. The rearrangement joins TRBV7-9 to TRBJ1-1; D not resolved. The V and J ends lost 1 base and 10 bases respectively, with 10 bases between them. Germline V lookup: CDR1 SEHNR, CDR2 FQNEAQ (reference sequence). The CDR3 length is 12 residues.

The chain carries TRBV6-5 and TRBJ2-1; no clear D. CDR1 and CDR2 from the germline V gene are MNHEY and SVGAGI. The CDR3 loop spans 15 amino acids. V lost 4 bases, J lost 5 bases, and 15 bases lay in between. The CDR3: CASSSGPLRDNEQFF. Here the CDR3 DNA reads TGTGCCAGCAGTTCCGGGCCGCTAAGGGACAATGAGCAGTTCTTC.

This clone was found once. This chain uses TRBV6-5 with TRBJ1-2; 7 nucleotides align to TRBD1. V dropped 6 bases and J dropped 6; count of bases not matched to a gene: 7. The CDR3 extends over 13 amino acids. Germline CDR1 MNHEY, CDR2 SVGAGI. The CDR3 spells CASRRTGANGYTF. Written as DNA, the CDR3 is TGTGCCAGCAGACGAACAGGGGCGAATGGCTACACCTTC.

This clone has a single count. The rearrangement uses TRBV7-6 and TRBJ1-5; D is ambiguous. Trimming left V 1 base short and J 7 bases short, with 8 bases between. The CDR3 length is 13 residues. Germline V lookup: CDR1 SGHVS, CDR2 FNYEAQ. CDR3 protein: CASSLGRRQPQHF. DNA for the CDR3: TGTGCCAGCAGCTTAGGGCGGCGGCAGCCCCAGCATTTT.

The chain links TRBV9 to TRBJ1-1; no clear D. The germline CDR1 and CDR2 sequences are SGDLS and YYNGEE. This CDR3 spans 13 amino acids. The V end was cut by 4 bases, the J end by 4 bases, with 11 bases between. The DNA for the CDR3 is TGTGCCAGCAGCACACTAACCGGCACTGAAGCTTTCTTT. This sequence encodes CASSTLTGTEAFF.

The chain joins TRBV10-3 to TRBJ1-1; D gene ambiguous. V lost 2 bases and J 2 bases, leaving 9 bases between the germline ends. The CDR3 is 14 residues long. Germline V gene data show CDR1 as ENHRY and CDR2 as SYGVKD. The CDR3 DNA is TGTGCCATCAGTGAGACAAGGGTTAACACTGAAGCTTTCTTT. It codes for CAISETRVNTEAFF.

This rearrangement joins TRBV10-2 to TRBJ2-7, with 10 bases matching TRBD2. This CDR3 is built from 14 residues. Germline loops: CDR1 WSHSY, CDR2 SAAADI. V lost 7 bases and J lost 3; bases outside the gene matches: 6. The CDR3: CASKSLAGVYEQYF. The DNA of the CDR3 is TGCGCCAGCAAGAGTCTAGCGGGGGTCTACGAGCAGTACTTC.

This chain uses TRBV10-3 with TRBJ2-4; D remains unclear. Trimming pared 6 bases from V and 5 bases from J, leaving 11 bases between. Germline CDR1 is ENHRY and CDR2 is SYGVKD. The CDR3 is 13 amino acids. CDR3 sequence (DNA): TGTGCCATCAGCGACCTCCCAGAAAACATTCAGTACTTC. This gives the protein CAISDLPENIQYF.

The gene calls are TRBV7-2 and TRBJ2-7, with D possibly matching TRBD1 (6 bases). The ends were cut back, 0 bases at V and 0 bases at J, with 12 bases in the middle. CDR3 length: 16 residues. The germline gives CDR1 SGHTA, CDR2 FQGNSA. The DNA for the CDR3 is TGTGCCAGCAGCTTAGCTCAGGGGTGGGTCTCCTACGAGCAGTACTTC. Translation gives CASSLAQGWVSYEQYF.

The chain has TRBV7-9 and TRBJ1-5, with a weak D call TRBD1 (6 bases). Deletions cut 3 bases from V and 7 bases from J, with 13 bases between. Germline lookup yields CDR1 SEHNR and CDR2 FQNEAQ (reference sequence). The CDR3 totals 14 residues. For the CDR3, the DNA is TGTGCCAGCAGCTTGTTAGGCAGGGGACAGCCCCAGCATTTT. Its protein product is CASSLLGRGQPQHF.

The chain combines TRBV28 with TRBJ2-5; tentative D call: TRBD1 (6 bases). This CDR3 contains 14 residues. Trimming cost V 4 bases and J 5 bases, with 14 bases left between them. Germline loops: CDR1 MDHEN, CDR2 SYDVKM. The CDR3 spells CASSYRVSGETQYF. The CDR3 DNA sequence: TGTGCCAGCAGTTACAGGGTTTCGGGGGAGACCCAGTACTTC.

The chain employs TRBV6-5 and TRBJ1-2, with D unresolved. Between the trimmed V and J ends, which lost 2 bases and 2 bases, there was a span of 6 bases. Per the germline V gene, CDR1 is MNHEY and CDR2 is SVGAGI. This CDR3 has 13 amino acids. CDR3 protein: CASSYGLNYGYTF. The CDR3 DNA reads as TGTGCCAGCAGTTACGGCCTAAACTATGGCTACACCTTC.

This chain joins TRBV19 and TRBJ1-2; 10 positions agree with TRBD1. This CDR3 region has 15 residues. Germline V gene data show CDR1 as LNHDA and CDR2 as SQIVND (reference sequence). V lost 7 bases, J lost 4 bases, and 9 bases stayed unmatched. Written as DNA, the CDR3 is TGTGCCAGTAACCAACCTAGGACAGGGGGCTATGGCTACACCTTC. This sequence encodes CASNQPRTGGYGYTF.

This clone has more than one count but fewer than ten. The genes are TRBV5-1 and TRBJ1-1, with D tentatively TRBD1 (6 bases). Germline CDR1 is SGHRS and CDR2 is YFSETQ. Trimming cost V 0 bases and J 4 bases, with 13 bases left between them. The CDR3 covers 15 residues. The CDR3 DNA follows: TGCGCCAGCAGCTTGGGAACTAGAGGGGGCACTGAAGCTTTCTTT. Translation gives CASSLGTRGGTEAFF.

The chain joins TRBV11-2 to TRBJ2-7; D perhaps matches TRBD1 (5 bases). V lost 3 bases and J 3 bases, leaving 15 bases between the germline ends. CDR1 and CDR2 from the germline V gene are SGHAT and FQNNGV. CDR3 length: 15 amino acids. Written as DNA, the CDR3 is TGTGCCAGCAGCTTTGCAGGGTCCCTAAGCTACGAGCAGTACTTC. Protein sequence: CASSFAGSLSYEQYF.

V and J are TRBV7-8 and TRBJ2-5; D remains unclear. The CDR3 has 11 residues. CDR1 is SGHVS and CDR2 is FQNEAQ in the germline V gene. The V gene lost 5 bases and the J gene lost 7 bases, with 8 bases spanning the gap. The CDR3 loop is CASSPGWTQYF. The CDR3 region has the DNA TGTGCCAGCAGCCCCGGGTGGACCCAGTACTTC.

V usage is TRBV12-3 or TRBV12-4 and J usage is TRBJ2-3; D is unclear. Trimming left V 2 bases short and J 5 bases short, with 8 bases between. The CDR3 runs to 13 residues. The CDR3 reads CASSLQSLDTQYF. For the CDR3, the DNA is TGTGCCAGCAGTTTACAGTCCCTAGATACGCAGTATTTT.

This chain joins TRBV27 and TRBJ1-3, with a weak D call TRBD1 (5 bases). The germline V gene encodes CDR1 MNHEY and CDR2 SMNVEV (reference sequence). The CDR3 loop spans 16 amino acids. V lost 6 bases to trimming and J lost 1 base, with 16 bases between them. The CDR3: CASRNGDGSSGNTIYF. The CDR3 DNA reads TGTGCCAGCAGGAACGGGGACGGGTCTTCTGGAAACACCATATATTTT.